The clone carrying this T cell receptor beta chain was seen just once. Its antigen is unknown. These data belong to a study of cytomegalovirus exposure and HLA in healthy donors. General study points: Within an earlier analysis, most TCR beta V segments proved productive either about 87% or about 30% of the time.

Both 60 Vbeta primers and 13 Jbeta primers went into the PCR. The table came from immunoSEQ multiplex PCR; TCRdb's copy has only in-frame clones and leaves some out. This sample has roughly 230,000 clones, with approximately 91% found just once. Per germline, CDR1 MDHEN and CDR2 SYDVKM. The CDR3 is 15 residues long. The V gene lost 6 bases and the J gene lost 7 bases, with 16 bases spanning the gap. The chain employs TRBV28 and TRBJ1-6; TRBD1 is a possible D gene (6 bases). The receptor's source is a girl aged 2 to 9 in good health and CMV-seronegative. Sequenced input: PBMCs. The CDR3 loop is CASSLLQGKNSPLHF. CDR3 nucleotides: TGTGCCAGCAGCCTTCTCCAGGGGAAGAATTCACCCCTCCACTTT.